The subject of this entry is one T cell receptor beta chain. This record belongs to a study of T cell responses to AZD1222 COVID-19 vaccine. Data came from immunoSEQ multiplex PCR; TCRdb stores just in-frame clones and leaves some out. The profile covers tens of thousands of clones, with approximately 84% appearing a single time and 10% taken by the ten largest. Germline assignment: CDR1 LGHNA and CDR2 YNFKEQ. The CDR3 covers 15 residues. Trimming cost V 4 bases and J 2 bases, with 13 bases left between them. This receptor was obtained from an adult in good health. This chain links TRBV4-2 with TRBJ2-3; D remains ambiguous. The input for sequencing was peripheral blood, taken on day 0 of AZD1222 vaccination. The CDR3 sequence: CASSPWGGNTDTQYF. CDR3 bases: TGTGCCAGCAGCCCCTGGGGTGGCAACACAGATACGCAGTATTTT.